Detailed here is one T cell receptor beta chain. TCRdb keeps only in-frame clones here, not all; method: immunoSEQ multiplex PCR. The sample has over 150,000 clones; approximately 84% are singletons. This sample is drawn from a study of blood T cell repertoires in COVID-19. V was pared by 0 bases and J by 2 bases, with 12 bases between. Germline V lookup: CDR1 SGHRS, CDR2 YFSETQ. This CDR3 has 15 residues. Sequenced sample: peripheral blood. The sequence was obtained from a woman in her sixties or seventies with COVID-19, enrolled during active disease. This rearrangement joins TRBV5-1 to TRBJ2-7; D might be TRBD2 (6 bases). CDR3 sequence (DNA): TGCGCCAGCAGCTTGGGTGCGGGACCAGCCTACGAGCAGTACTTC. It specifies CASSLGAGPAYEQYF.